This entry concerns a single T cell receptor (beta chain). Its antigen is unidentified. Germline-derived CDR1 and CDR2 are SGHTA and FQGNSA. The CDR3 is 15 amino acids. The data were obtained in a study of CXCR3-negative and CXCR3-positive naive CD8 T cells. Study-wide results and caveats: The majority of assays used fresh PBMCs, and CXCR3 expression partially decreased after cryopreservation. Naive cells with CXCR3 showed TRB CDR3s that were more hydrophobic than those in CXCR3-negative naive cells. Naive cells used TRBV-TRBJ genes in much the same way whether CXCR3-negative or CXCR3-positive; memory cells did not.

In preparing the TRB cDNA libraries, 5' RACE with UMI labels was used. TCRdb reprocessed the 5' RACE reads, with one entry per CDR3 protein and no DNA. The sample table sets out 100,000 or so distinct CDR3 sequences. Sorting was done in triplicate for each CD8+ T cell subset (300,000 cells each). Identification of naive CD8+ T cells rested on CD45RO-CCR7+CD27+CD95- status. The sample comprised naive CXCR3+ CD8+ T cells from blood. The sample's subset: CD45RO-CCR7+CD27+CD95- naive CD8+ T cells expressing CXCR3 (TNR3+). The genes are TRBV7-2 and TRBJ1-6; TCRdb outputs TRBD1, but without DNA this stays unchecked. This clonotype originated in a human donor in good health. Some clones in this sample may be carry-over from other donors' samples. CDR3: CASSLVEGAISPLHF. Filled out from reference TRBV7-2 and TRBJ1-6, the complete variable domain reads GAGVSQSPSNKVTEKGKDVELRCDPISGHTALYWYRQSLGQGLEFLIYFQGNSAPDKSGLPSDRFSAERTGGSVSTLTIQRTQQEDSAVYLCASSLVEGAISPLHFGNGTRLTVT.